A selection of T cell receptor beta chains follows, all from one sample in a study of shared clonotypes between healthy human individuals. TCRdb keeps only in-frame clones here, not all; method: immunoSEQ multiplex PCR. The table shows over a million clones, with roughly 96% occurring only once. The source material was naive CD4+ T cells sorted from blood. The receptors stem from a man between 25 and 39 years old in good health. Both conserved end residues are part of each CDR3. D genes are given only for firm matches. Rows may omit the clone size; those that give it use once, few, many or a size class.

TRBV7-3,-,-,TRBJ2-1,13,TGTGCCAGCAGCTTAACGTTTGACCGGGAGCAGTTCTTC,CASSLTFDREQFF
TRBV6-1,-,TRBD1,TRBJ1-5,14,TGTTCTTTGGGGGGACAGGGAGTATATCAGCCCCAGCATTTT,CSLGGQGVYQPQHF
TRBV5-6,-,-,TRBJ2-1,14,TGTGCCAGCAGCTTGGTGGCTTCGCCGCGTGAGCAGTTCTTC,CASSLVASPREQFF
TRBV27,-,-,TRBJ1-1,14,TGTGCCAGCCTCCCGGGGGGGGCGAACACTGAAGCTTTCTTT,CASLPGGANTEAFF
TRBV18,-,-,TRBJ1-3,16,TGTGCCAGCTCACCTCTCAGGAGTAGCTCTGGAAACACCATATATTTT,CASSPLRSSSGNTIYF
TRBV29-1,-,-,TRBJ1-1,12,TGCAGCGGGACGCAGGGAGCTGAAGGAGCTTTCTTT,CSGTQGAEGAFF
TRBV5-4,-,-,TRBJ1-1,11,TGTGCCAGCAGTTGGGCCCAGGAAGCTTTCTTT,CASSWAQEAFF
TRBV7-9,-,-,TRBJ1-1,13,TGTGCCAGCAGCCCACCCTCCGGCGGGGAAGCTTTCTTT,CASSPPSGGEAFF
TRBV7-9,-,-,TRBJ1-2,13,TGTGCCAGCAGCTTTCCAGGCCCTAGAGGCTACACCTTC,CASSFPGPRGYTF
TRBV7-2,-,-,TRBJ2-3,14,TGTGCCAGCAGCTTAGAAACCAAGGTAGATACGCAGTATTTT,CASSLETKVDTQYF
TRBV28,once,-,TRBJ1-3,15,TGTGCCAGCGGGGAGATGTGGGGCTCTGGAAACACCATATATTTT,CASGEMWGSGNTIYF
TRBV5-4,-,TRBD2,TRBJ2-1,16,TGTGCCAGCAGCTTGGGTCTAGCGGACCCAGGTAATGAGCAGTTCTTC,CASSLGLADPGNEQFF
TRBV28,-,-,TRBJ1-2,13,TGTGCCAGCAGACAAACAGGTTACGATGGCTACACCTTC,CASRQTGYDGYTF
TRBV9,-,TRBD1,TRBJ1-4,16,TGTGCCAGCAGCCTCCACCAACAGGGGACTAATGAAAAACTGTTTTTT,CASSLHQQGTNEKLFF
TRBV28,once,TRBD1,TRBJ2-7,14,TGTGCCAGCAGTTCACCGGGACAGGGTTACGAGCAGTACTTC,CASSSPGQGYEQYF
TRBV7-6,-,-,TRBJ2-2,13,TGTGCCAGCAGCTTAGCGTACACCGGGGAGCTGTTTTTT,CASSLAYTGELFF
TRBV7-2,-,TRBD2,TRBJ2-7,14,TGTGCCAGCAGCCGGGGGGGGACTTCCTACGAGCAGTACTTC,CASSRGGTSYEQYF
TRBV7-2,-,-,TRBJ1-5,15,TGTGCCAGCAGCTTAGCGCCGGGACTTAATCAGCCCCAGCATTTT,CASSLAPGLNQPQHF
TRBV19,-,-,TRBJ2-2,17,TGTGCCAGTAGTATAGCCCGGGGCCCGGTGAACACCGGGGAGCTGTTTTTT,CASSIARGPVNTGELFF
TRBV6-5,-,-,TRBJ1-1,13,TGTGCCAGCAGTTCAGGGTTGGGCACTGAAGCTTTCTTT,CASSSGLGTEAFF
TRBV11-3,-,TRBD1,TRBJ2-7,16,TGTGCCAGCAGCACCTCCGGGACAGGGCCTAAGGACGAGCAGTACTTC,CASSTSGTGPKDEQYF
TRBV5-5,-,-,TRBJ1-4,16,TGTGCCAGCAGCTTGGGGGGTTTCGGGACTAATGAAAAACTGTTTTTT,CASSLGGFGTNEKLFF
TRBV29-1,-,-,TRBJ2-1,11,TGCTTCCTGACTAGCTACAATGAGCAGTTCTTC,CFLTSYNEQFF
TRBV5-1,-,-,TRBJ2-7,14,TGCGCCAGCAGCCCGGCGGGGACCGGGGACGAGCAGTACTTC,CASSPAGTGDEQYF
TRBV4-2,few,-,TRBJ2-7,15,TGTGCCAGCAGCCAAGATGGTCGGGGTTTGTACGAGCAGTACTTC,CASSQDGRGLYEQYF
TRBV18,-,TRBD2,TRBJ2-1,16,TGTGCCAGCTCACCTCTAGCGGGACACTTTACCGATGAGCAGTTCTTC,CASSPLAGHFTDEQFF
TRBV11-2,once,-,TRBJ2-5,14,TGTGCCAGCAGCCCTATTGGCGTTATCGAGACCCAGTACTTC,CASSPIGVIETQYF
TRBV28,-,-,TRBJ1-1,14,TGTGCCAGCACCTGGGGCAGAACGAACACTGAAGCTTTCTTT,CASTWGRTNTEAFF
TRBV7-3,once,-,TRBJ2-5,13,TGTGCCAGCAGCTTAAACAGCGAAGAGACCCAGTACTTC,CASSLNSEETQYF
TRBV19,-,TRBD1,TRBJ2-1,20,TGTGCCAGTAGCTCCCGGTGGGGGACAGGGGGATCCGGAGTTGGTAATGAGCAGCTCTTC,CASSSRWGTGGSGVGNEQLF
TRBV9,-,TRBD1,TRBJ1-1,16,TGTGCCAGCAGCGTAGGAGGGTTGGGACAGGGGACTGAAGCTTTCTTT,CASSVGGLGQGTEAFF
TRBV30,-,-,TRBJ2-7,14,TGTGCCTGGAGTGTATGGGGCAGCTCCTACGAGCAGTACTTC,CAWSVWGSSYEQYF
TRBV10-1,once,-,TRBJ1-5,15,TGCGCCAGCAGTGAGTCGACAGGACTGAATCAGCCCCAGCATTTT,CASSESTGLNQPQHF
TRBV6-5,-,-,TRBJ2-7,15,TGTGCCAGCAGTTACTCAAGAACGGGGCCCTACGAGCAGTACTTC,CASSYSRTGPYEQYF
TRBV5-1,-,TRBD2,TRBJ2-5,16,TGCGCCAGCAGCTTATCCGGGACTAGCGGCCAAGAGACCCAGTACTTC,CASSLSGTSGQETQYF
TRBV30,once,TRBD2,TRBJ2-7,16,TGTGCCTGGGACCCAGGGCGGGGGGCGCCTATCTACGAGCAGTACTTC,CAWDPGRGAPIYEQYF
TRBV11-3,once,-,TRBJ2-2,15,TGTGCCAGCAGCTCTCACAGGAAGGGCGCCGGGGAGCTGTTTTTT,CASSSHRKGAGELFF
TRBV5-8,-,-,TRBJ1-1,14,TGTGCCAGCAGCTTGACCGATCGGAACACTGAAGCTTTCTTT,CASSLTDRNTEAFF
TRBV18,-,TRBD1,TRBJ2-2,14,TGTGCCAGCTCATCGGACAGGGCGTACGGGGAGCTGTTTTTT,CASSSDRAYGELFF
TRBV7-9,-,-,TRBJ2-2,18,TGTGCCAGCAGCTTAAGGTTCGGTGGACGACGGGACACCGGGGAGCTGTTTTTT,CASSLRFGGRRDTGELFF
TRBV5-1,-,-,TRBJ2-2,14,TGCGCCAGCAGCTTGGAGGTTGCAGCCGGGGAGCTGTTTTTT,CASSLEVAAGELFF
TRBV7-2,-,-,TRBJ2-3,15,TGTGCCAGCAGCTTAGTTGGCGGGGGCACAGATACGCAGTATTTT,CASSLVGGGTDTQYF
TRBV13,-,TRBD1,TRBJ1-2,16,TGTGCCAGCAGCCCGAGATTAGCGACAGGGAACTATGGCTACACCTTC,CASSPRLATGNYGYTF
TRBV7-3,-,-,TRBJ2-3,13,TGTGCCAGCAGCCGGGGCCGAGGAGATACGCAGTATTTT,CASSRGRGDTQYF
TRBV30,-,-,TRBJ2-1,14,TGTGCCTGGAGTGTAATGATGTCCTACAATGAGCAGTTCTTC,CAWSVMMSYNEQFF
TRBV15,-,-,TRBJ1-4,14,TGTGCCACCAGTTTCGGATCTGCGGGGGAAAAACTGTTTTTT,CATSFGSAGEKLFF
TRBV5-1,-,TRBD1,TRBJ1-1,14,TGCGCCAGCAGCTTCAGGGACAGGAACACTGAAGCTTTCTTT,CASSFRDRNTEAFF
TRBV11-1,-,-,TRBJ2-7,12,TGTGCCAGCAGCTTAGGCTTCTACGAGCAGTACTTC,CASSLGFYEQYF
TRBV5-1,-,-,TRBJ1-2,15,TGCGCCAGCAGCTTGAATCAGGGGAGTGTGGGTGGCTACACCTTC,CASSLNQGSVGGYTF